These 13 T cell receptor beta chains originate from one sample sequenced in a study of cytomegalovirus exposure and HLA in healthy donors (dated by TCRdb to 2016 to 2017). Libraries came from the immunoSEQ multiplex PCR assay. The multiplex PCR relied on a mix of 60 forward primers for TCR Vbeta segments and 13 reverse primers for TCR Jbeta segments. Entries here come from immuneACCESS through TCRdb and include only in-frame sequences with V and J called. Some clones fail to appear in such tables; in the studies checked, an unresolved V gene covers under half of the shortfall, and the cause of the remainder is unknown. The sample profile shows fewer than 200,000 clones; about 65% of them were found once. Around 2.8% of the sample is in the top ten clones. Material for sequencing was PBMCs. The receptors originated from a woman in her 30s in good health and CMV-seronegative.

J is TRBJ2-1 and V is TRBV18; 12 bases line up with TRBD2. The CDR3 covers 16 residues. J was trimmed by 1 base and V by 4 bases; bases with no gene match: 2. Germline V gene data show CDR1 as KGHSH and CDR2 as LQKENI. The DNA for the CDR3 is TGTGCCAGCTCACGGACTAGCGGGGATTCCTACAATGAGCAGTTCTTC. Translation: CASSRTSGDSYNEQFF.

This chain links TRBV15 with TRBJ1-2, with a possible D match to TRBD1 (5 bases). V lost 6 bases to trimming and J lost 4 bases, with 18 bases between them. The CDR3 is 15 residues long. The germline V gene encodes CDR1 LNHNV and CDR2 YYDKDF (reference sequence). The CDR3 here is CATSAGGSLSYGYTF. As DNA, the CDR3 is TGTGCCACCAGTGCCGGGGGGAGCCTTTCCTATGGCTACACCTTC.

In nucleotides, the CDR3 is TGTGCCAGCAGTCTAGGACAGGGGATCCCGTACGAGCAGTACTTC. Protein product: CASSLGQGIPYEQYF. The chain has TRBV27 and TRBJ2-7; 9 nucleotides agree with TRBD1. The length of the CDR3 is 15 residues. The germline V gene has CDR1 MNHEY and CDR2 SMNVEV (reference sequence). The V segment lost 5 bases and the J segment 4 bases; nucleotides outside the gene matches: 9.

The chain combines TRBV7-2 with TRBJ2-4, with D possibly matching TRBD2 (6 bases). V gave up 1 base and J gave up 6 bases, with 13 bases separating them. Germline V gene sequence: CDR1 SGHTA, CDR2 FQGNSA. The CDR3 covers 15 residues. CDR3 DNA: TGTGCCAGCAGCTTAGAAGGGGACGGGAGAAACATTCAGTACTTC. The encoded protein is CASSLEGDGRNIQYF.

The chain employs TRBV18 and TRBJ1-2, with 8 bases matching TRBD1. The CDR3 has 13 amino acids. The V segment lost 3 bases and the J segment 4 bases; nucleotides outside the gene matches: 1. The germline gives CDR1 KGHSH, CDR2 LQKENI. The CDR3 DNA sequence: TGTGCCAGCTCACCGACAGGGGCCTATGGCTACACCTTC. It encodes CASSPTGAYGYTF.

The table lists this clone with a count of one. This chain uses TRBV2 with TRBJ2-1; 7 bases agree with TRBD2. Looked up from germline, CDR1 is SNHLY and CDR2 is FYNNEI. The CDR3 has 15 residues. V lost 8 bases to trimming and J lost 9 bases; unmatched junction nucleotides: 16. The CDR3 here is CASSWGGGMGGEQFF. For the CDR3, the DNA is TGTGCCAGCTCCTGGGGCGGGGGAATGGGGGGTGAGCAGTTCTTC. Full variable domain (missing parts from reference TRBV2 and TRBJ2-1): EPEVTQTPSHQVTQMGQEVILRCVPISNHLYFYWYRQILGQKVEFLVSFYNNEISEKSEIFDDQFSVERPDGSNFTLKIRSTKLEDSAMYFCASSWGGGMGGEQFFGPGTRLTVL.

A few counts support this clone. The chain uses TRBV11-1 and TRBJ2-7; 13 bases align to TRBD2. Germline V lookup: CDR1 SGHAT, CDR2 FQDESV (reference sequence). This CDR3 is built from 16 residues. V shed 4 bases, J shed 4 bases, and the junction held 7 bases outside the gene matches. Here the CDR3 reads CASSSGTSGTFYEQYF. CDR3 DNA: TGTGCCAGCAGCTCCGGGACTAGCGGGACCTTTTACGAGCAGTACTTC.

This clone was recorded a few times. The chain couples TRBV6-5 to TRBJ2-5; possible D gene TRBD2, 6 bases. V lost 5 bases and J 7 bases, leaving 17 bases between the germline ends. Germline lookup yields CDR1 MNHEY and CDR2 SVGAGI. The CDR3 length is 14 residues. The CDR3 DNA reads as TGTGCCAGCAGTAGACCGGGACTTAGTGGGACCCAGTACTTC. This sequence encodes CASSRPGLSGTQYF.

The chain recombines TRBV7-6 with TRBJ2-1; 12 bases are shared with TRBD2. After removal of 4 bases from V and 7 bases from J, the junction contained 8 bases not matched to a gene. CDR1 and CDR2 (germline): SGHVS, FNYEAQ. This CDR3 is built from 16 residues. CDR3 residues: CASSWILAGGGNEQFF. The DNA for the CDR3 is TGTGCCAGCAGCTGGATTCTAGCGGGAGGGGGGAATGAGCAGTTCTTC. The full variable domain, in which reference TRBV7-6 and TRBJ2-1 provide the parts outside the CDR3, is GAGVSQSPRYKVTKRGQDVALRCDPISGHVSLYWYRQALGQGPEFLTYFNYEAQQDKSGLPNDRFSAERPEGSISTLTIQRTEQRDSAMYRCASSWILAGGGNEQFFGPGTRLTVL.

This chain uses TRBV4-2 with TRBJ2-5; 7 bases match TRBD2. From germline, CDR1 is LGHNA and CDR2 YNFKEQ. The ends lost 1 base at V and 5 bases at J; junction bases unmatched: 10. The CDR3 covers 16 residues. The CDR3 coding sequence is TGTGCCAGCAGCCAAGGATCTGAGCGGGGATCGGAGACCCAGTACTTC. It yields the protein CASSQGSERGSETQYF.

The chain carries TRBV7-3 and TRBJ2-5; D is possibly TRBD1 (5 bases). The CDR3 covers 13 residues. Per germline, CDR1 SGHTA and CDR2 FQGTGA. The ends were cut back, 2 bases at V and 5 bases at J, with 9 bases in the middle. The CDR3 nucleotides are TGTGCCAGCAGCTTATCAAAGGGGGAGACCCAGTACTTC. Protein: CASSLSKGETQYF.

This clone was detected a few times. The chain is built from TRBV29-1 and TRBJ1-4; D gene unclear. The V and J ends lost 5 bases and 0 bases respectively, with 13 bases between them. Germline CDR1 and CDR2: SQVTM and ANQGSEA. The length of the CDR3 is 15 residues. The CDR3 protein is CSVSPRGTTNEKLFF. The CDR3 bases are TGCAGCGTTTCCCCCCGAGGAACAACTAATGAAAAACTGTTTTTT.

The chain employs TRBV7-3 and TRBJ2-2; 10 nucleotides match TRBD2. Germline trimming cut 6 bases from V and 6 bases from J; bases unmatched to any gene: 7. Germline CDR1 is SGHTA and CDR2 is FQGTGA. The CDR3 is 15 amino acids. The CDR3 DNA reads TGTGCCAGCAGGCGGACTAGCGGAAGCCCCGGGGAGCTGTTTTTT. Translated, it gives CASRRTSGSPGELFF.